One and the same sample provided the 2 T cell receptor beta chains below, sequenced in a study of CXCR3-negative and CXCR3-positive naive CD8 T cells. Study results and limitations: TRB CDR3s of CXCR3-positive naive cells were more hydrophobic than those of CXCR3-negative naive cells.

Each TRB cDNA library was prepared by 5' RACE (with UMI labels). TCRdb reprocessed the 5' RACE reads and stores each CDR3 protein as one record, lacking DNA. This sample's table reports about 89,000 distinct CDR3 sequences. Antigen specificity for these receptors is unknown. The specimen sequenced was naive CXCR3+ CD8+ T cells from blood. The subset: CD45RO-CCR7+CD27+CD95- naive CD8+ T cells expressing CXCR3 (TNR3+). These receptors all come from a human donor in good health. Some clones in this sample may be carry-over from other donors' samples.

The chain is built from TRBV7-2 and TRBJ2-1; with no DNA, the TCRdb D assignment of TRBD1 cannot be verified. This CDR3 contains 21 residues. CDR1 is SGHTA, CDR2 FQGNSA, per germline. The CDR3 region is CASSSPRQGVQRGGPYNEQFF.

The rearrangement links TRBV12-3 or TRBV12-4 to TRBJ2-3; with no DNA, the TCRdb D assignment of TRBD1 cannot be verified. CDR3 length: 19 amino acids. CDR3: CASQSWGSGGLPPLDTQYF.